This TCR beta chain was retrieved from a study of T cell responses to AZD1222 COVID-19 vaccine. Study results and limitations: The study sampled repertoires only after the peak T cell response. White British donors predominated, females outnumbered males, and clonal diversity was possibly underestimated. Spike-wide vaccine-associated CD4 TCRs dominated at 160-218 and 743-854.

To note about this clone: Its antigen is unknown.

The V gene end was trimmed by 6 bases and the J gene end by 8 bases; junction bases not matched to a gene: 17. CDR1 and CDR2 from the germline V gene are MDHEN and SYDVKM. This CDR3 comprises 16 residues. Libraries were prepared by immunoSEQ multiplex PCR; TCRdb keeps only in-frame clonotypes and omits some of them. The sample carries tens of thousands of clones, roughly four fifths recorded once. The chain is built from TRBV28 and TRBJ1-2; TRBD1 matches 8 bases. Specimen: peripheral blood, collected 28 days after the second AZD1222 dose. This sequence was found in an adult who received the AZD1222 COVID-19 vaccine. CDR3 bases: TGTGCCAGCAGCCCTCACAACCAGGGGGCCATCGGGGGCTACACCTTC. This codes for CASSPHNQGAIGGYTF.